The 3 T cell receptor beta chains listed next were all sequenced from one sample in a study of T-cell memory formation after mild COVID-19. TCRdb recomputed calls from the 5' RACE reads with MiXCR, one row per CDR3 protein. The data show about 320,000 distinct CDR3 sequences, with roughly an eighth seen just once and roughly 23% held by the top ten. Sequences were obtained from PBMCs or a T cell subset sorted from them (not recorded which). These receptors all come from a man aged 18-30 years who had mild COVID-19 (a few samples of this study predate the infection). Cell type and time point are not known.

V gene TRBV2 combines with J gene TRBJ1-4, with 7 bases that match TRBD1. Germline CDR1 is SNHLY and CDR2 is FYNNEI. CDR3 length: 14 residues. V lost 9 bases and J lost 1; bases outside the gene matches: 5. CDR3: CASNGQETNEKLFF. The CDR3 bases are TGTGCCAGTAATGGACAGGAAACTAATGAAAAACTGTTTTTT.

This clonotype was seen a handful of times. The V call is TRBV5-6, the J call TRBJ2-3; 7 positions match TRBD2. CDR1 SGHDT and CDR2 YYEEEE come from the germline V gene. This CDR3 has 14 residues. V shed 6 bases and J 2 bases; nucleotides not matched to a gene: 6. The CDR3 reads CASNLSGATDTQYF. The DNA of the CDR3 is TGTGCCAGCAACCTAAGCGGGGCCACAGATACGCAGTATTTT.

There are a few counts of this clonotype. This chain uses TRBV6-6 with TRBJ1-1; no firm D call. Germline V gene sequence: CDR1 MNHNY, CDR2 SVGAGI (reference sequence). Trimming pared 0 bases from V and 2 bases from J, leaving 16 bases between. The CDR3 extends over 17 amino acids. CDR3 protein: CASSYSMSRQPNTEAFF. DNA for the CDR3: TGTGCCAGCAGTTACTCGATGTCGCGTCAGCCAAACACTGAAGCTTTCTTT.